Listed here is a single TCR beta chain. Its cognate antigen has yet to be identified. No much larger clone is present one base from it, and per-base qualities are unavailable. CDR1 and CDR2 (MRHNA, SNTAGT) derive from the germline V gene. Trimming takes 0 bases off V and 4 bases off J; junction bases not matched to a gene: 1. Including cysteine and phenylalanine, the CDR3 has 15 amino acids. Kept here is only the CDR3 DNA, which spans 45 bases and is read in frame from base 1. The data stem from a study of cytomegalovirus exposure and HLA in healthy donors (dated by TCRdb to about 2017). A note on the overall study: According to a later analysis, the 120 or so validation repertoires were produced on the same platform as the approximately 690 repertoires of the first cohort. The study aimed to test whether cataloging public T cell receptors could reveal signatures of past pathogen exposure. The study combined high-throughput TCR immunosequencing, statistical association of individual TCRs with disease status, and machine learning to predict cytomegalovirus infection status. A separate validation cohort of 90 to 150 different subjects was used in addition to the 666-subject first cohort. Broader findings and caveats from the paper: A later analysis found that TCRs clustered in the first cohort also tended to co-occur in the 120 validation repertoires, with 90% to 95% of cluster scores above 0. Most TCR sequences were observed very rarely across donors, whereas some public TCRs were present in many individuals. According to the authors, the approach could potentially be generalized to other disease states and immunological phenotypes. A later analysis lacked HLA typing for the validation cohort, so it scored co-occurrence in that cohort across all 120 or so repertoires. A few of the identified cytomegalovirus-associated TCR beta chains were confirmed in vitro to be specific for cytomegalovirus antigens. In both the original and validation cohorts, the classifier was reported to diagnose cytomegalovirus status with high specificity and sensitivity. A total of 164 TCR beta chains were listed by the study as associated with cytomegalovirus.

The method behind the library was the immunoSEQ multiplex PCR assay. Regarding the original processing steps: A statistical classification framework was built to diagnose cytomegalovirus status from the catalog of TCR beta chain sequences. TCRdb holds this immuneACCESS table with in-frame rearrangements only. Some clones are missing; in checked studies, unresolved V genes explain under half, and the rest has no known cause. The D gene and trimming were derived from the DNA, and the V and J assignments and clone size from that table. The sample data list 150,000 to 180,000 clones, and approximately 86% of these were observed just once. The top ten hold around 20% of the sample. The donors belonged to the validation cohort of approximately 130 subjects, which was separate from the roughly 670-subject first cohort.

Sequencing input: PBMCs. The source is a man between 18 and 29 years old in good health and CMV-seropositive. The chain is assembled from TRBV6-4 and TRBJ2-3, and TRBD1 matches 10 of the central bases. The CDR3 protein: CASSDSGTGADTQYF. The nucleotides are TGTGCCAGCAGTGACTCCGGGACAGGGGCAGATACGCAGTATTTT.